Below are 29 T cell receptor beta chains sequenced from a single sample in a study of beta chain features in type 1 diabetes (dated by TCRdb to 2016 to 2018). Receptors were amplified or captured by the immunoSEQ multiplex PCR assay. The High Capacity cDNA Reverse Transcription Kit was used to reverse transcribe all of the isolated RNA, meaning that expressed TCRB transcripts were what got sequenced. TCRdb holds this immuneACCESS table with in-frame rearrangements only. Some clones are missing; in checked studies, unresolved V genes explain under half, and the rest has no known cause. Counted in this sample were around 340,000 clones; around 19% of them appeared once. The ten top clones hold 0.044% of the sample. Sequenced material: naive CD4+ T cells from blood. Taken with the paper, the label for cell subset or site translates to: true naive CD4+ T cells. These receptor sequences come from a young woman in good health.

The chain carries TRBV4-3 and TRBJ1-6; a weak D match, TRBD1 (5 bases). Germline V gives CDR1 LGHNA, CDR2 YSLEER. Trimming removed 0 bases at V and 3 bases at J, with 12 bases between. The CDR3 consists of 17 residues. CDR3 coding DNA: TGCGCCAGCAGCCAAGATCTGGGGGGAATCTATAATTCACCCCTCCACTTT. Translating it yields CASSQDLGGIYNSPLHF.

The chain links TRBV2 to TRBJ2-4; 11 bases agree with TRBD2. The junction had 7 bases not matched to a gene; V was cut back by 6 bases and J by 9 bases. The CDR3 length is 14 residues. The germline CDR1 and CDR2 sequences are SNHLY and FYNNEI. The CDR3 bases are TGTGCCAGCAGGGAACTAGCGGGGGAGGGCATTCAGTACTTC. Its translation: CASRELAGEGIQYF.

The CDR3 loop reads CASSLTVGDTGELFF. In DNA, the CDR3 is TGTGCCAGCAGCCTTACTGTGGGCGACACCGGGGAGCTGTTTTTT. The chain couples TRBV4-2 to TRBJ2-2, with D unclear. Trimming pared 4 bases from V and 3 bases from J, leaving 12 bases between. The CDR3 consists of 15 residues. Germline values: CDR1 LGHNA, CDR2 YNFKEQ.

This clone occurred a few times. This chain joins TRBV7-2 and TRBJ1-5, with 9 bases identical to TRBD1. Germline V gene sequence: CDR1 SGHTA, CDR2 FQGNSA. The length of the CDR3 is 14 residues. Trimming cost V 9 bases and J 0 bases; bases outside gene matches: 3. DNA of the CDR3: TGTGCCAGTGGGACAGGGAATAGCAATCAGCCCCAGCATTTT. Translated: CASGTGNSNQPQHF. Combining the CDR3 with reference TRBV7-2 and TRBJ1-5 gives the whole variable domain GAGVSQSPSNKVTEKGKDVELRCDPISGHTALYWYRQSLGQGLEFLIYFQGNSAPDKSGLPSDRFSAERTGGSVSTLTIQRTQQEDSAVYLCASGTGNSNQPQHFGDGTRLSIL.

The rearrangement joins TRBV7-9 to TRBJ1-2; 12 nucleotides agree with TRBD1. The CDR3 has 15 amino acids. Germline CDR1 is SEHNR and CDR2 is FQNEAQ (reference sequence). The junction had 4 bases not matched to a gene; V was cut back by 5 bases and J by 3 bases. CDR3 nucleotides: TGTGCCAGCAGCGCGGGACAGGGGGCGTACTATGGCTACACCTTC. It yields the protein CASSAGQGAYYGYTF.

This sequence joins TRBV30 and TRBJ2-3; 11 bases are a match to TRBD2. The CDR3 spans 14 residues. V was pared by 8 bases and J by 3 bases, with 7 bases of the junction left unmatched. Per the germline V gene, CDR1 is GTSNPN and CDR2 is SVGIG (reference sequence). CDR3 bases: TGTGCCGGCAGACTAGCGGGGACAACAGATACGCAGTATTTT. Translated: CAGRLAGTTDTQYF.

This clone showed up just a few times. The chain joins TRBV30 to TRBJ2-7; 11 positions match TRBD2. This CDR3 comprises 17 residues. Germline CDR1 reads GTSNPN; CDR2 reads SVGIG (reference sequence). J gave up 0 bases and V 1 base, and 8 bases lay outside the gene matches. The CDR3 here is CAWSARRLAGHSYEQYF. CDR3 coding DNA: TGTGCCTGGAGTGCTCGAAGACTAGCGGGACACTCCTACGAGCAGTACTTC.

A few counts support this clone. V gene TRBV30 combines with J gene TRBJ2-5; tentatively, D is TRBD1 (6 bases). The CDR3 extends over 12 amino acids. V was pared by 2 bases and J by 5 bases, with 9 bases between. Germline V CDR1 and CDR2: GTSNPN, SVGIG (reference sequence). CDR3 nucleotides: TGTGCCTGGAGTACAGGGTACGAGACCCAGTACTTC. Protein: CAWSTGYETQYF.

This clone was counted only a few times. The V gene is TRBV4-1, the J gene TRBJ1-4; 9 bases align to TRBD1. J gave up 8 bases and V 5 bases, and 6 bases lay outside the gene matches. CDR1 and CDR2 from the germline V gene are MGHRA and YSYEKL. This CDR3 has 14 residues. CDR3 protein: CASSLGQGQEKLFF. The CDR3 nucleotides read TGCGCCAGCAGCTTGGGACAGGGACAGGAAAAACTGTTTTTT.

This clone has just a few counts. The chain links TRBV7-9 to TRBJ1-1; TRBD1 agrees at 7 bases. The CDR3 runs to 14 residues. The germline V gene has CDR1 SEHNR and CDR2 FQNEAQ (reference sequence). V shed 4 bases, J shed 11 bases, and the junction held 13 bases outside the gene matches. DNA of the CDR3: TGTGCCAGCAGCTCCGCAGGGGGTAAAAGTTGGGCTTTCTTT. Residues: CASSSAGGKSWAFF.

This clone turned up a few times. The rearrangement uses TRBV5-1 and TRBJ2-5; D is perhaps TRBD2 (5 bases). The ends were cut back, 6 bases at V and 3 bases at J, with 18 bases in the middle. The CDR3 has 15 amino acids. CDR1 SGHRS and CDR2 YFSETQ come from the germline V gene. CDR3 in amino acids: CASTRSGLPEETQYF. The CDR3 DNA reads TGCGCCAGCACGCGGAGCGGACTTCCTGAAGAGACCCAGTACTTC.

The chain recombines TRBV6-6 with TRBJ1-2; D possibly corresponds to TRBD1 (6 bases). This CDR3 has 15 amino acids. V was cut by 2 bases and J by 4 bases, with 14 bases left in between. Germline V CDR1 and CDR2: MNHNY, SVGAGI (reference sequence). CDR3 bases: TGTGCCAGCAGTTACCTGGGCAGGGGTCTCTATGGCTACACCTTC. Translating it yields CASSYLGRGLYGYTF.

This clone was seen only a few times. V and J are TRBV5-1 and TRBJ2-7; D remains unclear. V lost 4 bases and J lost 0, with 11 bases in between. CDR1 SGHRS and CDR2 YFSETQ come from the germline V gene. The CDR3 is 14 amino acids. The CDR3 loop is CASSLDWNSYEQYF. CDR3 DNA: TGCGCCAGCAGCCTTGACTGGAACTCCTACGAGCAGTACTTC.

The rearrangement links TRBV7-9 to TRBJ2-5; weak D call: TRBD2 (6 bases). Trimming pared 5 bases from V and 2 bases from J, leaving 12 bases between. The CDR3 has 14 residues. Germline V gives CDR1 SEHNR, CDR2 FQNEAQ (reference sequence). CDR3 nucleotide sequence: TGTGCCAGCAGCCATCTCGCGGGGCAAGAGACCCAGTACTTC. Encoded protein: CASSHLAGQETQYF.

This clone was recorded a few times. The J gene is TRBJ1-1, the V gene TRBV10-3; 8 bases fit TRBD1. The CDR3 is made up of 13 amino acids. V lost 9 bases and J lost 4; bases outside the gene matches: 7. Germline V CDR1 and CDR2: ENHRY, SYGVKD. The CDR3 DNA follows: TGTGCCATTGGACAGGGAGTAGGCACTGAAGCTTTCTTT. It is translated as CAIGQGVGTEAFF.

The chain joins TRBV28 to TRBJ1-5; TRBD1 aligns across 7 bases. Looked up from germline, CDR1 is MDHEN and CDR2 is SYDVKM. The CDR3 is 15 amino acids. J was trimmed by 3 bases and V by 6 bases; bases with no gene match: 8. This CDR3 is CASSTRDRFNQPQHF. DNA of the CDR3: TGTGCCAGCAGCACCAGGGACAGATTCAATCAGCCCCAGCATTTT.

This clone was detected only a few times. This chain uses TRBV5-1 with TRBJ2-5; D remains unclear. V lost 4 bases, J lost 2 bases, and 12 bases lay in between. This CDR3 has 14 amino acids. CDR1 is SGHRS and CDR2 is YFSETQ in the germline V gene. CDR3 DNA sequence: TGCGCCAGCAGCGACGGCCCGGGTCAAGAGACCCAGTACTTC. Translation: CASSDGPGQETQYF.

The V call is TRBV19, the J call TRBJ2-7, with D possibly matching TRBD2 (6 bases). The CDR3 extends over 14 amino acids. Germline V gene sequence: CDR1 LNHDA, CDR2 SQIVND (reference sequence). Trimming cost V 8 bases and J 0 bases, with 14 bases left between them. Written as DNA, the CDR3 is TGTGCCAGTTCACAGACAGCGGGCTCCTACGAGCAGTACTTC. It translates to CASSQTAGSYEQYF.

This clone has a handful of counts. The chain links TRBV9 to TRBJ2-4; TRBD2 aligns across 8 bases. The V gene end was trimmed by 4 bases and the J gene end by 6 bases; junction bases not matched to a gene: 9. The germline CDR1 and CDR2 sequences are SGDLS and YYNGEE. The CDR3 runs to 15 residues. The CDR3 DNA reads TGTGCCAGCAGCCGGGGGGGCCCCCGCGGAAACATTCAGTACTTC. Translated: CASSRGGPRGNIQYF.

Only a few counts were recorded for this clone. The chain is built from TRBV18 and TRBJ2-4, with 7 positions matching TRBD1. The V gene's germline CDR1 is KGHSH and CDR2 LQKENI. The length of the CDR3 is 16 residues. V shed 4 bases and J 5 bases; nucleotides not matched to a gene: 11. In nucleotides, the CDR3 is TGTGCCAGCTCACGAGGAGAACAGGGGAGCCAAAACATTCAGTACTTC. Encoded protein: CASSRGEQGSQNIQYF.

The rearrangement links TRBV5-4 to TRBJ2-5, with 11 positions matching TRBD2. Per germline, CDR1 SGHNT and CDR2 YYREEE (reference sequence). V was pared by 5 bases and J by 2 bases, with 11 bases of the junction left unmatched. The CDR3 runs 17 residues. CDR3 coding DNA: TGTGCCAGCAGTCGGGGGGCGGGACTAGCGGTTCAAGAGACCCAGTACTTC. Translated: CASSRGAGLAVQETQYF.

The chain recombines TRBV7-9 with TRBJ1-2; TRBD1 aligns across 10 bases. The V segment lost 5 bases and the J segment 8 bases; nucleotides outside the gene matches: 8. This CDR3 contains 14 residues. The germline CDR1 and CDR2 sequences are SEHNR and FQNEAQ (reference sequence). The CDR3: CASSPDRGRWGYTF. CDR3 bases: TGTGCCAGCAGCCCCGACAGGGGGCGATGGGGCTACACCTTC.

This clone was detected only a few times. V and J are TRBV28 and TRBJ2-7, with TRBD2 identical over 8 bases. This CDR3 has 15 amino acids. In germline, CDR1 is MDHEN, CDR2 SYDVKM. J was trimmed by 2 bases and V by 6 bases; bases with no gene match: 9. The CDR3 sequence is CASSQSGLGTYEQYF. As DNA, the CDR3 is TGTGCCAGCAGCCAGTCGGGACTAGGGACCTACGAGCAGTACTTC.

This clone has a handful of counts. The chain is built from TRBV25-1 and TRBJ2-2, with D perhaps TRBD2 (6 bases). This CDR3 spans 16 amino acids. Trimming removed 3 bases at V and 5 bases at J, with 16 bases between. Looked up from germline, CDR1 is MGHDK and CDR2 is SYGVNS. Here the CDR3 DNA reads TGTGCCAGCAGTGATTCCGGTTCTAGCGAAACCGGGGAGCTGTTTTTT. This encodes CASSDSGSSETGELFF.

Comments on this clone: This sample also contains other DNA sequences that code for the same CDR3. V is TRBV20-1 and J is TRBJ2-7; maybe TRBD1 (5 bases). This CDR3 is built from 11 residues. Germline CDR1 DFQATT, CDR2 SNEGSKA (reference sequence). V was shortened by 3 bases and J by 3 bases, with 6 bases between the two germline ends. In DNA form, the CDR3 reads TGCAGTGCTAGGCAGGGCTACGAGCAGTACTTC. Its translation is CSARQGYEQYF.

This chain joins TRBV2 and TRBJ1-1, with unresolved D. Trimming took 5 bases from V and 3 from J, leaving 13 bases between them. Germline V gene sequence: CDR1 SNHLY, CDR2 FYNNEI. The CDR3 extends over 14 amino acids. The CDR3, as DNA: TGTGCCAGCAGTAGCCGGAGGGTGGACACTGAAGCTTTCTTT. Translation: CASSSRRVDTEAFF. Supplemented by reference TRBV2 and TRBJ1-1, the full variable domain reads EPEVTQTPSHQVTQMGQEVILRCVPISNHLYFYWYRQILGQKVEFLVSFYNNEISEKSEIFDDQFSVERPDGSNFTLKIRSTKLEDSAMYFCASSSRRVDTEAFFGQGTRLTVV.

The chain links TRBV4-1 to TRBJ2-5; 7 positions match TRBD2. The germline gives CDR1 MGHRA, CDR2 YSYEKL. With 1 base clipped from V and 6 bases from J, the junction kept 5 bases outside the gene matches. The CDR3 is 14 residues long. The CDR3 nucleotides are TGCGCCAGCAGCCAAGGACGGGGGGAGAAGACCCAGTACTTC. This sequence encodes CASSQGRGEKTQYF.

This clone turned up a few times. The chain is built from TRBV4-3 and TRBJ2-7, with D perhaps TRBD1 (6 bases). This CDR3 is built from 15 residues. V lost 1 base and J 2 bases, leaving 12 bases between the germline ends. Germline V gives CDR1 LGHNA, CDR2 YSLEER. In nucleotides, the CDR3 is TGCGCCAGCAGCCAAGGCCGGGACATAGCCTACGAGCAGTACTTC. Translating it yields CASSQGRDIAYEQYF.

This clone was seen more than once but under ten times. The chain joins TRBV25-1 to TRBJ1-6; 9 nucleotides match TRBD1. The CDR3 is 16 amino acids. The germline V gene encodes CDR1 MGHDK and CDR2 SYGVNS. V shed 3 bases, J shed 5 bases, and the junction held 5 bases outside the gene matches. The CDR3 coding sequence is TGTGCCAGCAGTGACTCCGGACAGGGGCATAATTCACCCCTCCACTTT. This codes for CASSDSGQGHNSPLHF.